The clone carrying this TCR beta chain was seen ten or more times. The antigen remains unidentified. TCR alpha and TCR beta cDNA libraries carrying sample barcodes and UMIs came from 5'RACE with constant-segment primers. Each CDR3 protein gets one entry after TCRdb re-called the 5' RACE reads with MiXCR. The top ten hold roughly 8.9% of the sample, which has a few hundred thousand distinct CDR3 sequences, around 24% seen once. The entry originates in a study of T-cell memory formation after mild COVID-19. The overall study: There were largely donor-specific TCR clusters.

This CDR3 contains 14 residues. Trimming removed 4 bases from V and 6 bases from J, with 15 bases in between. Per the germline V gene, CDR1 is LGHDT and CDR2 is YNNKEL (reference sequence). Notes on the study in general: Contracting clones from day 15 to 85 showed balanced CD4/CD8; later expanders favored CD4+. Pre-infection memory harbored some responding clones, suggesting cross-reactive memory joined.

What was sequenced was PBMCs or a T cell subset sorted from them (not recorded which). The rearrangement joins TRBV3-1 to TRBJ1-1; D is unresolved. The sequence was obtained from an adult woman who had mild COVID-19 (a few samples of this study predate the infection). Cell type and time point are not known. CDR3 DNA sequence: TGTGCCAGCAGCCCACGAGGTAGCGTATCTGAAGCTTTCTTT. Translation: CASSPRGSVSEAFF.